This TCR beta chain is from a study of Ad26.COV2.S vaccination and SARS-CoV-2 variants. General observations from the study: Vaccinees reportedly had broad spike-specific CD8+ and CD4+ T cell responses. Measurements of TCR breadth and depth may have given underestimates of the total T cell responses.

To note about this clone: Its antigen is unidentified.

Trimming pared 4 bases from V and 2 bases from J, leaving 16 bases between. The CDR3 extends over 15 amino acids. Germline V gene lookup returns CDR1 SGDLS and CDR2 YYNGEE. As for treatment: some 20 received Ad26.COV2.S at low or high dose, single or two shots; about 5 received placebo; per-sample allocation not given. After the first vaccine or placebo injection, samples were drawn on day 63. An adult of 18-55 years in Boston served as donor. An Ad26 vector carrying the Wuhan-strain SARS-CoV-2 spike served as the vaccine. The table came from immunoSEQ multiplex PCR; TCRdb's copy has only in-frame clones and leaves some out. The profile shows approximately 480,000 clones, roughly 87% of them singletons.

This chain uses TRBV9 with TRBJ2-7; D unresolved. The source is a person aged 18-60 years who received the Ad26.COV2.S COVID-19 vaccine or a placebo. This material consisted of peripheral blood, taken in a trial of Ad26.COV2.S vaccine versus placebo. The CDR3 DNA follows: TGTGCCAGCAGCCCGTCACACAGTACCCCCTACGAGCAGTACTTC. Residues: CASSPSHSTPYEQYF. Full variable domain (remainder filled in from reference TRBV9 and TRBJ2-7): DSGVTQTPKHLITATGQRVTLRCSPRSGDLSVYWYQQSLDQGLQFLIQYYNGEERAKGNILERFSAQQFPDLHSELNLSSLELGDSALYFCASSPSHSTPYEQYFGPGTRLTVT.